This passage covers 31 T cell receptor beta chains from one sample sequenced in a study of neoadjuvant anti-PD-1 for oral cavity cancer (dated by TCRdb to about 2021). Receptors were amplified or captured by the immunoSEQ multiplex PCR assay. TCRdb obtained this table from immuneACCESS and retained in-frame rearrangements with V and J assigned. These tables miss some clones; where compared with another copy, unresolved V genes account for less than half of the shortfall, and the remainder is unexplained. This sample is represented by 65,000 to 70,000 clones; around 85% of them were singletons. The ten largest clones add up to 2.5% to 3% of the sample. This specimen's time point label, per the study, means: after neoadjuvant nivolumab, at surgical resection. Material: PBMCs, obtained after nivolumab (anti-PD-1) treatment. These receptors were obtained from a person between 40 and 85 years old with oral cavity squamous cell carcinoma.

The V and J genes are TRBV10-3 and TRBJ2-2; D possibly matches TRBD1 or TRBD2 (6 bases each). From germline, CDR1 is ENHRY and CDR2 SYGVKD. CDR3 length: 13 residues. V lost 2 bases and J lost 9, with 10 bases in between. The CDR3 bases are TGTGCCATCAGTGAGCCGGGGGCCCGGGAGCTGTTTTTT. Encoded protein: CAISEPGARELFF.

The rearrangement uses TRBV12-5 and TRBJ1-2, with no clear D. Germline values: CDR1 LGHNT, CDR2 FRNRAP. Trimming left V 2 bases short and J 3 bases short, with 7 bases between. The CDR3 extends over 13 amino acids. CDR3 loop: CASGLPRHYGYTF. CDR3 bases: TGTGCTAGTGGTTTGCCCCGACACTATGGCTACACCTTC.

This clone came up once. This rearrangement joins TRBV19 to TRBJ1-2; perhaps TRBD1 as D (6 bases). CDR3 length equals 13 residues. The V gene lost 5 bases and the J gene lost 8 bases, with 15 bases spanning the gap. In germline, CDR1 is LNHDA, CDR2 SQIVND (reference sequence). CDR3 in DNA: TGTGCCAGTAGTGATACAGGGATGGGCGGCTACACCTTC. It specifies CASSDTGMGGYTF.

This sequence joins TRBV5-1 and TRBJ2-7; 9 nucleotides line up with TRBD2. Germline V CDR1 and CDR2: SGHRS, YFSETQ. Trimming took 6 bases from V and 3 from J; bases not matched to a gene: 4. The CDR3 loop spans 13 amino acids. The CDR3 nucleotides are TGCGCCAGCACCGAGACTAGCGGCTACGAGCAGTACTTC. Translation gives CASTETSGYEQYF.

The chain combines TRBV29-1 with TRBJ2-7, with D possibly TRBD1 on 6 matching bases. V lost 6 bases, J lost 3 bases, and 12 bases lay in between. The CDR3 totals 12 residues. CDR1 is SQVTM, CDR2 ANQGSEA, per germline. The CDR3 protein is CSVQGTLYEQYF. The CDR3 region has the DNA TGCAGCGTCCAGGGGACCCTCTACGAGCAGTACTTC.

For this clone: The sample has other DNA sequences that encode this CDR3 too. The chain carries TRBV5-6 and TRBJ1-1; D may be TRBD1 (6 bases). CDR1 SGHDT and CDR2 YYEEEE come from the germline V gene. The CDR3 contains 14 residues. Trimming took 5 bases from V and 1 from J, leaving 12 bases between them. CDR3 nucleotide sequence: TGTGCCAGCAGTTTCGTGGGACAGAACACTGAAGCTTTCTTT. Translated: CASSFVGQNTEAFF.

This clone has only a few counts. V and J are TRBV5-1 and TRBJ2-7; D gene ambiguous. The CDR3 runs 12 residues. The V gene's germline CDR1 is SGHRS and CDR2 YFSETQ. Trimming stripped 5 bases from V and 5 bases from J, with 11 bases between. In DNA, the CDR3 is TGCGCCAGCAGTAGGACCCTTGACGAGCAGTACTTC. Translating gives CASSRTLDEQYF.

V is TRBV11-2 and J is TRBJ2-7; TRBD2 is a possible D gene (6 bases). Trimming took 5 bases from V and 1 from J, leaving 15 bases between them. The CDR3 is made up of 15 amino acids. In germline, CDR1 is SGHAT, CDR2 FQNNGV. The CDR3 bases are TGTGCCAGCAGCGGCCTCGGGGGAAGATCCTACGAGCAGTACTTC. Protein: CASSGLGGRSYEQYF.

Only one count was recorded for this clone. The chain combines TRBV19 with TRBJ1-3; D unclear. This CDR3 spans 15 amino acids. The germline V gene encodes CDR1 LNHDA and CDR2 SQIVND (reference sequence). Trimming shortened V by 5 bases and J by 4 bases, and 15 bases separated the two germline ends. The CDR3 DNA reads TGTGCCAGTAGTGCCGGGCGGCTACTCGGAAACACCATATATTTT. Its translation: CASSAGRLLGNTIYF.

V usage is TRBV14 and J usage is TRBJ1-5; D is uncertain. The V gene lost 1 base and the J gene lost 4 bases, with 8 bases spanning the gap. Germline CDR1 reads SGHDN; CDR2 reads FVKESK. The CDR3 consists of 14 residues. CDR3 in amino acids: CASSQGTANQPQHF. CDR3 in DNA: TGTGCCAGCAGCCAAGGGACTGCTAATCAGCCCCAGCATTTT.

The chain carries TRBV30 and TRBJ2-7; D not certain. The CDR3 runs to 11 residues. CDR1 GTSNPN and CDR2 SVGIG come from the germline V gene (reference sequence). Trimming removed 0 bases from V and 6 bases from J, with 6 bases in between. CDR3 loop: CAWSVHVEQYF. CDR3 coding DNA: TGTGCCTGGAGTGTACATGTCGAGCAGTACTTC.

The CDR3: CASSVESNQPQHF. CDR3 DNA sequence: TGTGCCAGCAGTGTTGAAAGCAATCAGCCCCAGCATTTT. V is TRBV2 and J is TRBJ1-5, with D hard to call. V was cut by 4 bases and J by 1 base, with 5 bases left in between. The germline V gene encodes CDR1 SNHLY and CDR2 FYNNEI. CDR3 size: 13 residues.

The J gene is TRBJ2-5, the V gene TRBV9, with D perhaps matching TRBD1 or TRBD2 (5 bases each). The CDR3 runs 16 residues. Germline V gene data show CDR1 as SGDLS and CDR2 as YYNGEE. The V and J ends lost 3 bases and 1 base respectively, with 16 bases between them. The CDR3: CASSGGNRGFQETQYF. The DNA for the CDR3 is TGTGCCAGCAGCGGGGGAAACCGGGGCTTCCAAGAGACCCAGTACTTC.

This chain uses TRBV6-5 with TRBJ1-3; D is ambiguous. Per germline, CDR1 MNHEY and CDR2 SVGAGI. This CDR3 has 15 amino acids. V was shortened by 6 bases and J by 0 bases, with 12 bases between the two germline ends. The chain's CDR3 is CASRSHTVSGNTIYF. CDR3 bases: TGTGCCAGCAGATCCCACACTGTCTCTGGAAACACCATATATTTT.

The chain has TRBV4-2 and TRBJ1-1, with D maybe TRBD1 (6 bases). This CDR3 region has 14 residues. Trimming pared 3 bases from V and 2 bases from J, leaving 10 bases between. Germline CDR1 reads LGHNA; CDR2 reads YNFKEQ. CDR3 nucleotide sequence: TGTGCCAGCAGCCAGCAAGGGGGAAACACTGAAGCTTTCTTT. Its translation: CASSQQGGNTEAFF.

The chain combines TRBV7-8 with TRBJ1-4, with a possible D match to TRBD1 (5 bases). V dropped 1 base and J dropped 7 bases, with 7 bases sitting between them. CDR1 is SGHVS, CDR2 FQNEAQ, per germline. The CDR3 totals 13 residues. The CDR3 spells CASSLETAEKLFF. The CDR3 bases are TGTGCCAGCAGCTTAGAGACAGCTGAAAAACTGTTTTTT.

The chain combines TRBV18 with TRBJ1-2; D is unresolved. V was cut by 6 bases and J by 2 bases, with 13 bases left in between. Germline V gene sequence: CDR1 KGHSH, CDR2 LQKENI. The CDR3 is 14 amino acids. The CDR3 DNA follows: TGTGCCAGCTCCAGGACGGAGGAGAACTATGGCTACACCTTC. It translates to CASSRTEENYGYTF.

V is TRBV2 and J is TRBJ2-7; TRBD1 matches 8 bases. The CDR3 contains 16 residues. The germline CDR1 and CDR2 sequences are SNHLY and FYNNEI. Trimming took 0 bases from V and 4 from J; bases not matched to a gene: 8. Here the CDR3 reads CASSEARTGSKYEQYF. In DNA form, the CDR3 reads TGTGCCAGCAGTGAAGCGCGGACAGGGAGCAAGTACGAGCAGTACTTC.

The chain recombines TRBV5-6 with TRBJ2-1; D is uncertain. Trimming took off 0 bases at V and 1 base at J, with 17 bases between the two ends. This CDR3 is 18 amino acids long. The germline CDR1 and CDR2 sequences are SGHDT and YYEEEE. The CDR3 protein is CASSLVSSLTISYNEQFF. CDR3 in DNA: TGTGCCAGCAGCTTGGTTAGTTCCCTTACTATTTCCTACAATGAGCAGTTCTTC.

The chain couples TRBV11-1 to TRBJ2-1; 11 bases are a match to TRBD2. Germline-derived CDR1 and CDR2 are SGHAT and FQDESV (reference sequence). The CDR3 contains 16 residues. The trim removed 4 bases at V and 4 bases at J, leaving 6 bases unmatched. The chain's CDR3 is CASSSRLAGIYNEQFF. The CDR3 DNA sequence: TGTGCCAGCAGCTCGCGACTAGCGGGGATTTACAATGAGCAGTTCTTC.

The chain couples TRBV5-1 to TRBJ1-2; D not certain. The V gene's germline CDR1 is SGHRS and CDR2 YFSETQ. This CDR3 is built from 13 residues. The V gene lost 4 bases and the J gene lost 3 bases, with 10 bases spanning the gap. In nucleotides, the CDR3 is TGCGCCAGCAGCGCCGAGAGAGACTATGGCTACACCTTC. Translation: CASSAERDYGYTF.

The genes are TRBV5-1 and TRBJ1-2; D not resolved. The ends were cut back, 5 bases at V and 2 bases at J, with 13 bases in the middle. CDR1 is SGHRS, CDR2 YFSETQ, per germline. The CDR3 covers 14 residues. CDR3 in DNA: TGCGCCAGCAGTCAAAGCCGCCTGAACTATGGCTACACCTTC. It yields the protein CASSQSRLNYGYTF.

The chain has TRBV19 and TRBJ1-5; D is unresolved. From germline, CDR1 is LNHDA and CDR2 SQIVND (reference sequence). V lost 6 bases to trimming and J lost 0 bases, with 12 bases between them. The CDR3 sequence is 15 residues long. The CDR3 DNA reads TGTGCCAGTAGGAAAACCTTTCGTAGCAATCAGCCCCAGCATTTT. As protein: CASRKTFRSNQPQHF.

J is TRBJ1-5 and V is TRBV5-1, with 7 positions matching TRBD1. Germline trimming cut 0 bases from V and 7 bases from J; bases unmatched to any gene: 7. The V gene's germline CDR1 is SGHRS and CDR2 YFSETQ. CDR3 length: 15 residues. CDR3 nucleotide sequence: TGCGCCAGCAGCTTGGAGGGGGCGGGTTACCAGCCCCAGCATTTT. Translated: CASSLEGAGYQPQHF.

The chain uses TRBV11-2 and TRBJ1-5; 9 bases align to TRBD1. Germline assignment: CDR1 SGHAT and CDR2 FQNNGV. This CDR3 is built from 14 residues. V dropped 4 bases and J dropped 6; count of bases not matched to a gene: 4. Here the CDR3 DNA reads TGTGCCAGCAGCTCCGAACAGGGGGCTCAGCCCCAGCATTTT. Its translation: CASSSEQGAQPQHF. The whole variable domain, filled in from reference TRBV11-2 and TRBJ1-5, reads EAGVAQSPRYKIIEKRQSVAFWCNPISGHATLYWYQQILGQGPKLLIQFQNNGVVDDSQLPKDRFSAERLKGVDSTLKIQPAKLEDSAVYLCASSSEQGAQPQHFGDGTRLSIL.

V usage is TRBV28 and J usage is TRBJ1-1, with a tentative D call TRBD1 (6 bases). Germline V gives CDR1 MDHEN, CDR2 SYDVKM. The CDR3 is made up of 15 amino acids. With 6 bases removed from V and 4 bases from J, the gap between germline ends came to 18 bases. The CDR3 coding sequence is TGTGCCAGCAGCCGGATGGGACACTGGGGCACTGAAGCTTTCTTT. Protein product: CASSRMGHWGTEAFF.

The genes are TRBV9 and TRBJ2-2; D might be TRBD1 or TRBD2, each matching 5 bases. Looked up from germline, CDR1 is SGDLS and CDR2 is YYNGEE. This CDR3 region has 14 residues. The germline V and J ends were trimmed by 0 bases and 5 bases, with 8 bases remaining between them. In nucleotides, the CDR3 is TGTGCCAGCAGCGTAGAAGGGGAGACCGGGGAGCTGTTTTTT. It codes for CASSVEGETGELFF. Variable domain in full (rest from reference TRBV9 and TRBJ2-2): DSGVTQTPKHLITATGQRVTLRCSPRSGDLSVYWYQQSLDQGLQFLIQYYNGEERAKGNILERFSAQQFPDLHSELNLSSLELGDSALYFCASSVEGETGELFFGEGSRLTVL.

The J gene is TRBJ2-3, the V gene TRBV6-5, with TRBD2 identical over 13 bases. The CDR3 covers 16 residues. Per the germline V gene, CDR1 is MNHEY and CDR2 is SVGAGI. Losses at the gene ends were 4 bases for V and 7 bases for J; bases not matched to a gene: 8. The CDR3 bases are TGTGCCAGCAGTTCGGGACTAGCGGGGAGGCGTTATACGCAGTATTTT. Its protein is CASSSGLAGRRYTQYF.

This chain connects TRBV9 to TRBJ1-4; the D is unclear. This CDR3 comprises 16 residues. Trimming pared 4 bases from V and 0 bases from J, leaving 13 bases between. From germline, CDR1 is SGDLS and CDR2 YYNGEE. CDR3 in amino acids: CASSNSVHATNEKLFF. CDR3 DNA sequence: TGTGCCAGCAGCAACAGCGTCCATGCAACTAATGAAAAACTGTTTTTT.

The V gene is TRBV10-3, the J gene TRBJ1-1; 9 bases map to TRBD1. The CDR3 runs 15 residues. CDR1 and CDR2 (germline): ENHRY, SYGVKD. V gave up 6 bases and J gave up 0 bases; unmatched junction bases: 5. CDR3 protein: CAIRKDRGLNTEAFF. The CDR3 DNA reads as TGTGCCATCAGAAAAGACAGGGGGTTGAACACTGAAGCTTTCTTT.

The chain employs TRBV6-5 and TRBJ2-1; 7 nucleotides agree with TRBD1. CDR3 length: 16 amino acids. Germline V gene sequence: CDR1 MNHEY, CDR2 SVGAGI. The ends lost 4 bases at V and 5 bases at J; junction bases unmatched: 11. The CDR3 sequence: CASSSTRGGADNEQFF. The CDR3 nucleotides read TGTGCCAGCAGTTCTACGCGAGGGGGCGCGGACAATGAGCAGTTCTTC.